The 29 T cell receptor beta chains reported below all come from one sample, sequenced in a study of diagnostic markers for celiac disease. From the reads, TCRdb lists one entry per CDR3 protein and no DNA. The sample spans a few thousand distinct CDR3 sequences; the ten largest clones claim under 7%. Sequenced: either unsorted cells or a sorted T cell fraction (not recorded which). The receptors stem from a human donor. This table probably holds off-target reads from a library built for another chain.

V and J are TRBV25-1 and TRBJ1-4; TCRdb outputs TRBD1, but without DNA this stays unchecked. The CDR3 is 16 residues long. Looked up from germline, CDR1 is MGHDK and CDR2 is SYGVNS. CDR3 loop: CASREDRSKTNEKLFF.

The V gene is TRBV4-3, the J gene TRBJ2-1; as DNA is missing, the TRBD1 call by TCRdb cannot be tested. The CDR3 loop spans 14 amino acids. Per the germline V gene, CDR1 is LGHNA and CDR2 is YSLEER. The CDR3 sequence: CASARDRGPWEQFF.

The rearrangement uses TRBV7-2 and TRBJ1-2; TCRdb outputs TRBD1, but without DNA this stays unchecked. Germline lookup yields CDR1 SGHTA and CDR2 FQGNSA. This CDR3 region has 15 residues. The CDR3: CASSRDLDRARGYTF.

This clonotype is labeled medium-sized based on frequency. The rearrangement links TRBV5-1 to TRBJ1-1; TCRdb picks TRBD1, but there is no DNA to check that call. CDR3 length equals 16 residues. Germline V gene sequence: CDR1 SGHRS, CDR2 YFSETQ. The CDR3 region is CASDETGGAMNTEAFF.

Its frequency marks this clonotype as medium-sized (0.01 to 0.1%). The chain combines TRBV7-2 with TRBJ1-2. CDR3 size: 13 residues. CDR1 SGHTA and CDR2 FQGNSA come from the germline V gene. The CDR3 sequence: CASSPGGTNGYTF.

Judged by frequency, this clonotype is medium-sized (0.01 to 0.1%). V is TRBV4-3 and J is TRBJ2-3; TCRdb names TRBD2, which stays unverified in the absence of DNA. This CDR3 has 15 residues. The germline gives CDR1 LGHNA, CDR2 YSLEER. CDR3 sequence reads: CASSQGASGGDTQYF.

The chain combines TRBV7-9 with TRBJ1-1. Germline lookup yields CDR1 SEHNR and CDR2 FQNEAQ (reference sequence). The CDR3 sequence is 15 residues long. This chain's CDR3 is CASSLEGRWVAEAFF.

This chain links TRBV29-1 with TRBJ1-2. Germline lookup yields CDR1 SQVTM and CDR2 ANQGSEA. This CDR3 spans 12 amino acids. The CDR3 here is CSVDTWDYGYTF.

This clonotype registers medium-sized (0.01 to 0.1%) by frequency. This rearrangement joins TRBV3-1 to TRBJ2-3. The CDR3 loop spans 17 amino acids. Germline loops: CDR1 LGHDT, CDR2 YNNKEL (reference sequence). The CDR3 spells CASDRLRKFSGTDTQYF.

The chain has TRBV12-3 or TRBV12-4 and TRBJ2-7. The CDR3 totals 15 residues. The CDR3 sequence: CASSLLADVSYEQYF.

The chain links TRBV12-3 or TRBV12-4 to TRBJ1-2; TCRdb lists TRBD1, though no DNA is available to test this call. The CDR3 length is 13 residues. CDR3 sequence reads: CASSLGTSGGYTF.

This clonotype is large by frequency. The chain combines TRBV6-5 with TRBJ2-7; TCRdb outputs TRBD1, but without DNA this stays unchecked. Germline values: CDR1 MNHEY, CDR2 SVGAGI. This CDR3 spans 14 amino acids. The CDR3 spells CASSPGTGKNEQYF.

By frequency, this clonotype registers medium-sized. The V and J genes are TRBV5-1 and TRBJ1-6; the D call from TCRdb, TRBD1, cannot be confirmed without DNA. Germline assignment: CDR1 SGHRS and CDR2 YFSETQ. The CDR3 consists of 15 residues. The CDR3 spells CASSPRATGDSPLHF.

Judged by frequency, this clonotype is medium-sized (0.01 to 0.1%). The chain employs TRBV18 and TRBJ1-2; TCRdb calls TRBD1, which cannot be checked without DNA. CDR3 length: 13 residues. The V gene's germline CDR1 is KGHSH and CDR2 LQKENI. The CDR3 loop is CASSRGTDDGYTF.

V gene TRBV20-1 combines with J gene TRBJ1-2; there is no DNA to check the TCRdb D call of TRBD1. The CDR3 spans 11 residues. Germline CDR1 reads DFQATT; CDR2 reads SNEGSKA (reference sequence). The CDR3 is CSAIRQNGYTF.

This clonotype is deemed large (0.1 to 1%) by its frequency. The V gene is TRBV7-2, the J gene TRBJ2-7. Germline V gives CDR1 SGHTA, CDR2 FQGNSA. This CDR3 is built from 13 residues. CDR3 amino acids: CASSLDGVLEQYF.

V usage is TRBV18 and J usage is TRBJ1-1; the TCRdb call, TRBD1, lacks DNA for checking. CDR1 is KGHSH and CDR2 is LQKENI in the germline V gene. The CDR3 is 17 residues long. The CDR3 region is CASSPPPLIGGVTEAFF.

This chain uses TRBV20-1 with TRBJ2-2; the TRBD1 assignment by TCRdb is unverifiable without DNA. The CDR3 runs to 15 residues. CDR1 is DFQATT, CDR2 SNEGSKA, per germline (reference sequence). This CDR3 reads CSARVQGSNTGELFF.

This clonotype is medium-sized by frequency. V usage is TRBV20-1 and J usage is TRBJ2-7; TCRdb designates TRBD1, a call that cannot be tested without DNA. Germline CDR1 DFQATT, CDR2 SNEGSKA (reference sequence). The CDR3 consists of 16 residues. Here the CDR3 reads CSARPRGALSSYEQYF.

This sequence joins TRBV9 and TRBJ2-1; as DNA is missing, the TRBD1 call by TCRdb cannot be tested. The CDR3 is 15 residues long. In germline, CDR1 is SGDLS, CDR2 YYNGEE. CDR3 residues: CASSVEGATYNEQFF.

The rearrangement uses TRBV7-9 and TRBJ1-1; no DNA is available, so the TRBD1 call from TCRdb remains unchecked. There are 15 residues in the CDR3. Germline lookup yields CDR1 SEHNR and CDR2 FQNEAQ (reference sequence). The CDR3 sequence: CASSVDSTGNTEAFF.

The rearrangement uses TRBV6-1 and TRBJ1-1; as DNA is missing, the TRBD1 call by TCRdb cannot be tested. Germline values: CDR1 MNHNS, CDR2 SASEGT. This CDR3 has 15 amino acids. The CDR3 is CASSEKGAWETEAFF.

The gene calls are TRBV5-1 and TRBJ1-2; TCRdb picks TRBD1, but there is no DNA to check that call. The CDR3 runs 13 residues. The germline V gene encodes CDR1 SGHRS and CDR2 YFSETQ. CDR3 sequence: CASTTGGLYGYTF.

V is TRBV20-1 and J is TRBJ2-3; checking the TCRdb D call of TRBD2 is not possible without DNA. This CDR3 spans 18 amino acids. The V gene's germline CDR1 is DFQATT and CDR2 SNEGSKA (reference sequence). Here the CDR3 reads CSAWGGDLAGVSTDTQYF.

This clonotype ranks as large in terms of frequency. The chain employs TRBV4-1 and TRBJ1-4; TCRdb lists TRBD1, though no DNA is available to test this call. This CDR3 has 14 amino acids. The V gene's germline CDR1 is MGHRA and CDR2 YSYEKL. The CDR3 here is CASSNRDGGEKLFF.

The rearrangement links TRBV27 to TRBJ1-4; without DNA, the TCRdb call of TRBD1 cannot be checked. Germline CDR1 is MNHEY and CDR2 is SMNVEV (reference sequence). CDR3 size: 14 residues. The chain's CDR3 is CASSPSWGGIKLFF.

This sequence joins TRBV11-2 and TRBJ2-1. The CDR3 runs to 16 residues. Germline assignment: CDR1 SGHAT and CDR2 FQNNGV. Here the CDR3 reads CASSSPLARYYNEQFF. Full variable domain (outside the CDR3, taken from reference TRBV11-2 and TRBJ2-1): EAGVAQSPRYKIIEKRQSVAFWCNPISGHATLYWYQQILGQGPKLLIQFQNNGVVDDSQLPKDRFSAERLKGVDSTLKIQPAKLEDSAVYLCASSSPLARYYNEQFFGPGTRLTVL.

In terms of frequency, this clonotype is medium-sized. V usage is TRBV12-3 or TRBV12-4 and J usage is TRBJ2-7; TCRdb calls TRBD1, which cannot be checked without DNA. The CDR3 length is 11 residues. CDR3 sequence: CASSLGQGEYF.

This clonotype is deemed large by its frequency. The CDR3: CASSEDSIHSGQPQHF. The chain carries TRBV10-2 and TRBJ1-5. The CDR3 runs to 16 residues. Germline V gene lookup returns CDR1 WSHSY and CDR2 SAAADI.